These T cell receptor beta chains were read from a single sample in a study of blood T cell repertoires in COVID-19. Using immunoSEQ multiplex PCR, the repertoire was profiled, and TCRdb retains in-frame clones only, with some absent. The sample has just under 50,000 clones; roughly 83% are singletons. The sample taken for sequencing was peripheral blood. Source of these receptors: a human donor in a cohort sampled during active COVID-19. Each CDR3 is given with its conserved first and last residue. A D gene is named only where the DNA matches it firmly.

d_call: TRBD2; j_call: TRBJ2-1; v_call: TRBV5-1; cdr3_aa: CASGLLAGGHNEQFF
d_call: -; j_call: TRBJ2-5; v_call: TRBV6-5; cdr3_aa: CATTREYQETQYF
d_call: -; j_call: TRBJ1-1; v_call: TRBV7-9; cdr3_aa: CASSSLEGGHTEAFF
d_call: TRBD1; j_call: TRBJ1-1; v_call: TRBV2; cdr3_aa: CASRRDRGLGTEAFF
d_call: -; j_call: TRBJ1-1; v_call: TRBV6-2/TRBV6-3; cdr3_aa: CASSYSYSRVSAFF
d_call: TRBD2; j_call: TRBJ2-1; v_call: TRBV6-5; cdr3_aa: CASSYSYTAGVFEQFF
d_call: -; j_call: TRBJ1-2; v_call: TRBV5-4; cdr3_aa: CASSLGGGYGYTF
d_call: TRBD1; j_call: TRBJ2-3; v_call: TRBV25-1; cdr3_aa: CASTEGTGGLTDTQYF
d_call: TRBD1; j_call: TRBJ1-2; v_call: TRBV5-1; cdr3_aa: CASSSPKGATGANYGYTF
d_call: TRBD1; j_call: TRBJ1-1; v_call: TRBV6-4; cdr3_aa: CASSPPGTVSTEAFF
d_call: -; j_call: TRBJ1-1; v_call: TRBV7-2; cdr3_aa: CASSLEVTGRNTEAFF
d_call: -; j_call: TRBJ1-4; v_call: TRBV30; cdr3_aa: CAWSALEKLFF
d_call: -; j_call: TRBJ1-2; v_call: TRBV19; cdr3_aa: CASSTPTGNYGYTF
d_call: TRBD1; j_call: TRBJ2-3; v_call: TRBV12-5; cdr3_aa: CASGLSGTAGTDTQYF
d_call: -; j_call: TRBJ1-3; v_call: TRBV6-5; cdr3_aa: CASSSGIPSGNTIYF
d_call: TRBD1; j_call: TRBJ1-5; v_call: TRBV7-2; cdr3_aa: CASSLDRQGGRGNQPQHF
d_call: TRBD1; j_call: TRBJ2-1; v_call: TRBV19; cdr3_aa: CASSIRRTGMDNEQFF
d_call: TRBD1; j_call: TRBJ1-2; v_call: TRBV10-3; cdr3_aa: CAISEDRESYGYTF
d_call: -; j_call: TRBJ1-2; v_call: TRBV9; cdr3_aa: CASSPDEGYGYTF
d_call: -; j_call: TRBJ2-7; v_call: TRBV9; cdr3_aa: CASSQSSWTALSYEQYF
d_call: -; j_call: TRBJ1-2; v_call: TRBV20-1; cdr3_aa: CSASTSYGYTF
d_call: TRBD2; j_call: TRBJ2-6; v_call: TRBV9; cdr3_aa: CASSIAGLAGTGANVLTF
d_call: -; j_call: TRBJ2-3; v_call: TRBV2; cdr3_aa: CASSPFLSTDTQYF
d_call: TRBD2; j_call: TRBJ2-2; v_call: TRBV5-1; cdr3_aa: CASSLASGDTGELFF
d_call: -; j_call: TRBJ1-2; v_call: TRBV3-1/TRBV3-2; cdr3_aa: CASSQAVHPYGYTF
d_call: TRBD2; j_call: TRBJ2-1; v_call: TRBV6-2/TRBV6-3; cdr3_aa: CASSPLTSGRPTSYNEQFF
d_call: TRBD1; j_call: TRBJ2-6; v_call: TRBV19; cdr3_aa: CASSNRDRVISGANVLTF
d_call: TRBD1; j_call: TRBJ2-2; v_call: TRBV7-6; cdr3_aa: CASSAGQGARNTGELFF
d_call: -; j_call: TRBJ2-1; v_call: TRBV19; cdr3_aa: CASSRDTLEQFF
d_call: -; j_call: TRBJ1-2; v_call: TRBV7-9; cdr3_aa: CASSLRQRPNYGYTF
d_call: -; j_call: TRBJ2-4; v_call: TRBV5-4; cdr3_aa: CASSLGGDIQYF
d_call: TRBD1; j_call: TRBJ1-2; v_call: TRBV7-2; cdr3_aa: CASSLGGTAANYGYTF
d_call: TRBD1; j_call: TRBJ2-2; v_call: TRBV7-6; cdr3_aa: CASSLALGTGVPGELFF
d_call: -; j_call: TRBJ2-3; v_call: TRBV5-1; cdr3_aa: CASRRRWITDTQYF
d_call: -; j_call: TRBJ2-1; v_call: TRBV7-6; cdr3_aa: CASSLQQWSYNEQFF
d_call: -; j_call: TRBJ2-3; v_call: TRBV7-9; cdr3_aa: CASMGLFNTDTQYF
d_call: TRBD1; j_call: TRBJ2-1; v_call: TRBV4-1; cdr3_aa: CASSQLGDRVHEQFF
d_call: -; j_call: TRBJ1-1; v_call: TRBV4-3; cdr3_aa: CASSQSLPGENTEAFF
d_call: TRBD1; j_call: TRBJ1-1; v_call: TRBV6-2/TRBV6-3; cdr3_aa: CASSLQQTGPTEAFF
d_call: TRBD2; j_call: TRBJ2-3; v_call: TRBV27; cdr3_aa: CASSWAGDDTQYF
d_call: -; j_call: TRBJ1-6; v_call: TRBV23-1; cdr3_aa: CASSQSGTFHALHF
d_call: TRBD2; j_call: TRBJ2-1; v_call: TRBV6-5; cdr3_aa: CASQTSGRYNEQFF
d_call: TRBD1; j_call: TRBJ1-1; v_call: TRBV30; cdr3_aa: CAWSPGQGPEAFF
d_call: TRBD1; j_call: TRBJ2-3; v_call: TRBV7-9; cdr3_aa: CASSLGQGRSTQYF
d_call: TRBD1; j_call: TRBJ1-3; v_call: TRBV30; cdr3_aa: CACWGQSGNTIYF
d_call: TRBD1; j_call: TRBJ1-2; v_call: TRBV6-2/TRBV6-3; cdr3_aa: CASSLRQGGGYTF
d_call: -; j_call: TRBJ2-7; v_call: TRBV7-9; cdr3_aa: CASSFGSSYEQYF
d_call: -; j_call: TRBJ2-6; v_call: TRBV27; cdr3_aa: CASSLLSDSSGANVLTF
d_call: TRBD1; j_call: TRBJ1-1; v_call: TRBV7-9; cdr3_aa: CASSAGGDTEAFF
d_call: -; j_call: TRBJ1-2; v_call: TRBV27; cdr3_aa: CASSLQGFGFYGYTF
d_call: -; j_call: TRBJ2-1; v_call: TRBV3-1/TRBV3-2; cdr3_aa: CASRGGGHSYNEQFF
d_call: -; j_call: TRBJ1-4; v_call: TRBV5-1; cdr3_aa: CASSLGVSGGEKLFF
d_call: -; j_call: TRBJ2-7; v_call: TRBV10-3; cdr3_aa: CAISESYRDSYEQYF
d_call: -; j_call: TRBJ1-1; v_call: TRBV7-2; cdr3_aa: CASSLQRGGGTEAFF
d_call: -; j_call: TRBJ2-7; v_call: TRBV5-1; cdr3_aa: CASSAGQSYEQYF